This TCR beta chain is drawn from a study of blood T cells in healthy people across ages. This clonotype was counted only a few times. Its matching antigen is unknown. With a J-beta primer mix and a sample-barcoded 5' primer, a second PCR ran roughly 7 to 11 cycles. Every cDNA molecule carried a tag from a template-switch adaptor bearing 12 random nucleotides. MiXCR was run by TCRdb on the 5' RACE reads, yielding one entry per CDR3 protein. The sample lists 650,000 to 800,000 distinct CDR3 sequences, over 40% occurring once. Study-level results: Unsorted PBMCs prevented conclusive naive versus antigen-experienced comparison. Among long-lived donors, naive CD4+ cells were more numerous and diversity higher than in aged donors.

The specimen sequenced was blood. The sequence came from a woman of 80 years or more in good health.

CDR3 in amino acids: CSVEVTGDEQYF. The CDR3 bases are TGCAGCGTTGAAGTAACAGGGGACGAGCAGTACTTC. The chain uses TRBV29-1 and TRBJ2-7; the match to TRBD1 covers 7 bases. Germline V gene lookup returns CDR1 SQVTM and CDR2 ANQGSEA. This CDR3 has 12 residues. V was pared by 1 base and J by 5 bases, with 2 bases of the junction left unmatched.